Listed here are 8 T cell receptor beta chains from one sample, sequenced in a study of blood T cell repertoires in COVID-19. The method was immunoSEQ multiplex PCR; TCRdb's version includes in-frame clones alone and lacks a portion of them. The data show some 330,000 clones, around 84% seen once. Material: PBMCs or T cells enriched from blood (not recorded which). These TCRs come from a man under 40 who had recovered from COVID-19.

The genes are TRBV19 and TRBJ1-2; 7 bases are a match to TRBD1. The CDR3 has 15 amino acids. Germline trimming cut 1 base from V and 8 bases from J; bases unmatched to any gene: 10. CDR1 and CDR2 (germline): LNHDA, SQIVND (reference sequence). CDR3 protein: CASSIVLPTGKGYTF. The CDR3 DNA follows: TGTGCCAGTAGTATAGTTCTCCCGACAGGGAAGGGCTACACCTTC.

The chain is built from TRBV7-2 and TRBJ2-7, with TRBD2 matching 7 bases. Germline lookup yields CDR1 SGHTA and CDR2 FQGNSA. V shed 5 bases, J shed 2 bases, and the junction held 9 bases outside the gene matches. The CDR3 is 15 amino acids. CDR3 nucleotides: TGTGCCAGCAGCCCAAGAAGCGGGACGGCCTACGAGCAGTACTTC. This encodes CASSPRSGTAYEQYF.

The chain is built from TRBV3-1 (or the pseudogene TRBV3-2) and TRBJ2-7; 8 bases align to TRBD1. With V trimmed by 5 bases and J by 5 bases, 11 bases remained unmatched. Germline CDR1 reads LGHDT; CDR2 reads YNNKEL (reference sequence). The CDR3 sequence is 15 residues long. This chain's CDR3 is CASSSGQGWSHEQYF. CDR3 in DNA: TGTGCCAGCAGCTCTGGACAGGGTTGGTCCCACGAGCAGTACTTC.

The gene calls are TRBV28 and TRBJ1-4; TRBD1 might be the D (6 bases). The germline V gene encodes CDR1 MDHEN and CDR2 SYDVKM. The length of the CDR3 is 13 residues. V lost 6 bases, J lost 8 bases, and 13 bases lay in between. The CDR3 loop is CASSLGQGEKLFF. The CDR3, as DNA: TGTGCCAGCAGCCTAGGGCAGGGGGAAAAACTGTTTTTT.

V usage is TRBV15 and J usage is TRBJ2-7, with TRBD1 matching 8 bases. This CDR3 has 15 amino acids. Trimming removed 3 bases from V and 7 bases from J; junction bases left unmatched: 11. Germline V gene lookup returns CDR1 LNHNV and CDR2 YYDKDF (reference sequence). The CDR3 reads CATSSRQGSPGEQYF. The CDR3 nucleotides read TGTGCCACCAGCAGTAGACAGGGGTCTCCTGGAGAGCAGTACTTC.

The chain carries TRBV19 and TRBJ1-2, with 7 bases matching TRBD1. This CDR3 has 18 amino acids. Germline CDR1 is LNHDA and CDR2 is SQIVND (reference sequence). The ends lost 3 bases at V and 8 bases at J; junction bases unmatched: 21. CDR3 in amino acids: CASSIRTGRPTLTSGYTF. The DNA of the CDR3 is TGTGCCAGTAGTATCCGGACAGGACGACCCACTCTTACTTCGGGCTACACCTTC. Looking up the rest from reference TRBV19 and TRBJ1-2 gives the full variable domain: DGGITQSPKYLFRKEGQNVTLSCEQNLNHDAMYWYRQDPGQGLRLIYYSQIVNDFQKGDIAEGYSVSREKKESFPLTVTSAQKNPTAFYLCASSIRTGRPTLTSGYTFGSGTRLTVV.

The J gene is TRBJ2-2, the V gene TRBV27; 8 bases are shared with TRBD1. The CDR3 is 19 amino acids. V trimming: 2 bases; J trimming: 8 bases; junction bases outside the gene matches: 19. From germline, CDR1 is MNHEY and CDR2 SMNVEV (reference sequence). The CDR3 region has the DNA TGTGCCAGCAGTTTAAAGTCCACCCAGGGGGCGTACAAATTGGGGGAGCTGTTTTTT. Protein sequence: CASSLKSTQGAYKLGELFF.

This chain links TRBV3-1 (or the pseudogene TRBV3-2) with TRBJ1-5; 7 bases agree with TRBD1. CDR3 length: 15 residues. Germline assignment: CDR1 LGHDT and CDR2 YNNKEL (reference sequence). Trimming cost V 4 bases and J 4 bases; bases outside gene matches: 7. The CDR3, as DNA: TGTGCCAGCAGCCTGACAGGGTCACTTAATCAGCCCCAGCATTTT. Translated, it gives CASSLTGSLNQPQHF.